Listed here are 24 T cell receptor beta chains from one sample, sequenced in a study of graft-versus-host responses after intestinal transplantation. The assay was immunoSEQ multiplex PCR, and TCRdb's table has in-frame clones only and misses some. Found here are about 130,000 clones, over 85% of them singletons; the top ten hold over 0.15%. Their specific antigens are unknown. This specimen was unstimulated CD4+ T cells sorted from spleen or lymph node cells, taken before intestinal transplant. The receptors derive from a human donor who received an intestinal transplant.

The chain has TRBV10-1 and TRBJ2-3; TRBD2 aligns across 8 bases. The CDR3 spans 15 residues. J lost 0 bases, V lost 9 bases, and 8 bases had no gene match. Germline V gene sequence: CDR1 WNHNN, CDR2 SYGVQD (reference sequence). The CDR3 protein is CASSRGGPSTDTQYF. CDR3 bases: TGCGCCAGTAGTCGGGGGGGCCCTAGCACAGATACGCAGTATTTT.

The V gene is TRBV27, the J gene TRBJ2-6; D not certain. Looked up from germline, CDR1 is MNHEY and CDR2 is SMNVEV (reference sequence). The CDR3 extends over 14 amino acids. The V end was cut by 3 bases, the J end by 2 bases, with 5 bases between. CDR3 DNA: TGTGCCAGCAGTTTGATGGCTGGGGCCAACGTCCTGACTTTC. Amino acids: CASSLMAGANVLTF.

CDR3: CASRLAGHQETQYF. In DNA, the CDR3 is TGCGCCAGCAGACTAGCGGGTCACCAAGAGACCCAGTACTTC. This sequence joins TRBV5-1 and TRBJ2-5, with 9 positions matching TRBD2. This CDR3 has 14 amino acids. Losses at the gene ends were 5 bases for V and 0 bases for J; bases not matched to a gene: 2. In germline, CDR1 is SGHRS, CDR2 YFSETQ.

V gene TRBV5-6 combines with J gene TRBJ2-3; 7 bases fit TRBD1. V lost 1 base and J lost 3; bases outside the gene matches: 2. CDR3 length equals 14 residues. Germline V gene sequence: CDR1 SGHDT, CDR2 YYEEEE. CDR3 DNA: TGTGCCAGCAGCTTGCCAGGGGGAACAGATACGCAGTATTTT. Translation gives CASSLPGGTDTQYF.

This chain uses TRBV29-1 with TRBJ2-2, with a weak D call TRBD1 (5 bases). CDR1 SQVTM and CDR2 ANQGSEA come from the germline V gene. The CDR3 spans 12 residues. The CDR3 sequence is CSGAPSTGELFF. Here the CDR3 DNA reads TGCAGTGGGGCTCCGAGCACCGGGGAGCTGTTTTTT.

V and J are TRBV6-5 and TRBJ2-1; 7 nucleotides agree with TRBD2. Trimming removed 6 bases from V and 8 bases from J; junction bases left unmatched: 13. The germline gives CDR1 MNHEY, CDR2 SVGAGI. CDR3 size: 15 residues. CDR3 nucleotides: TGTGCCAGCAGCCCTAGCGGACTATTTTCGGATGAGCAGTTCTTC. It specifies CASSPSGLFSDEQFF.

The chain joins TRBV11-3 to TRBJ2-1, with 8 bases lining up with TRBD2. The CDR3 totals 14 residues. V lost 3 bases, J lost 5 bases, and 3 bases stayed unmatched. Germline-derived CDR1 and CDR2 are SGHNT and YENEEA. For the CDR3, the DNA is TGTGCCAGCAGCTTGGGGACTAGGGACAATGAGCAGTTCTTC. Translating it yields CASSLGTRDNEQFF.

The chain couples TRBV5-6 to TRBJ2-3, with D perhaps assigned TRBD1 or TRBD2 (5 bases each). This CDR3 spans 16 amino acids. The germline gives CDR1 SGHDT, CDR2 YYEEEE. V shed 1 base and J shed 1 base, with 13 bases lying between them. The DNA for the CDR3 is TGTGCCAGCAGCTTGAGAGGGGACGCCGGCACAGATACGCAGTATTTT. Translating it yields CASSLRGDAGTDTQYF.

This clone has a single count. The chain employs TRBV7-6 and TRBJ1-6; 9 bases fit TRBD1. V trimming: 1 base; J trimming: 7 bases; junction bases outside the gene matches: 11. Germline V gives CDR1 SGHVS, CDR2 FNYEAQ. The CDR3 loop spans 18 amino acids. As DNA, the CDR3 is TGTGCCAGCAGCTTAGAGCCGGGACAGGGTCGGAGAAATTCACCCCTCCACTTT. It yields the protein CASSLEPGQGRRNSPLHF.

The CDR3 nucleotides are TGTGCCAGTAAGGGGGGCCTTGGGGAAAAACTGTTTTTT. It specifies CASKGGLGEKLFF. The rearrangement uses TRBV19 and TRBJ1-4; D is perhaps TRBD1 (6 bases). V was cut by 7 bases and J by 8 bases, with 14 bases left in between. This CDR3 region has 13 residues. The germline V gene has CDR1 LNHDA and CDR2 SQIVND (reference sequence).

This clone appeared once. The chain couples TRBV5-5 to TRBJ1-2; D not resolved. This CDR3 spans 14 amino acids. V was cut by 2 bases and J by 8 bases, with 16 bases left in between. Germline loops: CDR1 SGHKS, CDR2 YYEKEE (reference sequence). CDR3 region: CASSFPDSREGYTF. Here the CDR3 DNA reads TGTGCCAGCAGCTTCCCCGACTCCCGCGAGGGCTACACCTTC.

This clone was detected only a few times. CDR3 coding DNA: TGTGCCGGGGTCCCGAATGGCTACACCTTC. Translating gives CAGVPNGYTF. This chain joins TRBV6-4 and TRBJ1-2; D is unresolved. The CDR3 spans 10 residues. The germline V gene encodes CDR1 MRHNA and CDR2 SNTAGT. Trimming took off 11 bases at V and 6 bases at J, with 10 bases between the two ends.

The V gene is TRBV7-9, the J gene TRBJ2-7; D may be TRBD1 or TRBD2 (6 bases each). CDR3 length equals 18 residues. The V end lost 1 base, the J end lost 0 bases, and 19 bases lay between the germline ends. Per germline, CDR1 SEHNR and CDR2 FQNEAQ (reference sequence). CDR3 DNA: TGTGCCAGCAGCTTAGGCGGAGCACCCGGGGGCTCCTCCTACGAGCAGTACTTC. It codes for CASSLGGAPGGSSYEQYF.

In its sample, this clone was seen a few times. The chain combines TRBV18 with TRBJ1-2, with D unclear. The germline CDR1 and CDR2 sequences are KGHSH and LQKENI. This CDR3 contains 12 residues. The V end was cut by 2 bases, the J end by 4 bases, with 5 bases between. The CDR3 protein is CASSPSPYGYTF. The DNA for the CDR3 is TGTGCCAGCTCACCAAGTCCCTATGGCTACACCTTC.

Written as DNA, the CDR3 is TGCGCCAGCCGAGGGCTAGGCACAGATACGCAGTATTTT. Translating it yields CASRGLGTDTQYF. The J gene is TRBJ2-3, the V gene TRBV5-1, with D possibly TRBD2 on 5 matching bases. Germline CDR1 and CDR2: SGHRS and YFSETQ. This CDR3 region has 13 residues. V shed 7 bases and J shed 1 base, with 10 bases lying between them.

As regards this clone: Germline and junction disagree at one end, which may indicate a read error. J is TRBJ1-3 and V is TRBV15; no clear D gene. CDR1 LNHNV and CDR2 YYDKDF come from the germline V gene (reference sequence). This CDR3 spans 13 amino acids. The CDR3 bases are TGTGCCACCAGCAGAGCGACGGGAAGCACCATATATTTT. Translated: CATSRATGSTIYF. The variable domain in full, with the rest retrieved from reference TRBV15 and TRBJ1-3, is DAMVIQNPRYQVTQFGKPVTLSCSQTLNHNVMYWYQQKSSQAPKLLFHYYDKDFNNEADTPDNFQSRRPNTSFCFLDIRSPGLGDTAMYLCATSRATGSTIYFGEGSWLTVV.

The CDR3, as DNA: TGTGCCAGCAGCTTAGACGGGGAAGCGGATGAGCAGTTCTTC. This translates into CASSLDGEADEQFF. V gene TRBV7-2 combines with J gene TRBJ2-1, with TRBD2 as a possible D gene (5 bases). CDR1 is SGHTA, CDR2 FQGNSA, per germline. The CDR3 contains 14 residues. Trimming pared 1 base from V and 8 bases from J, leaving 12 bases between.

This chain connects TRBV12-5 to TRBJ2-3, with 10 bases matching TRBD1. Germline V CDR1 and CDR2: LGHNT, FRNRAP. V lost 7 bases, J lost 7 bases, and 8 bases stayed unmatched. There are 14 residues in the CDR3. In DNA, the CDR3 is TGTGCTAGTGACCCGACAGGGGGCGCGAATACGCAGTATTTT. Translation: CASDPTGGANTQYF.

The V gene is TRBV2, the J gene TRBJ1-2, with D tentatively TRBD1 (6 bases). Trimming stripped 5 bases from V and 6 bases from J, with 16 bases between. Germline V gene data show CDR1 as SNHLY and CDR2 as FYNNEI. This CDR3 has 14 amino acids. Here the CDR3 reads CASSREAAGDGYTF. CDR3 sequence (DNA): TGTGCCAGCAGTAGGGAGGCGGCAGGGGATGGCTACACCTTC.

The chain uses TRBV5-4 and TRBJ1-2; 7 bases match TRBD1. The CDR3 consists of 15 residues. After removal of 4 bases from V and 6 bases from J, the junction contained 12 bases not matched to a gene. Germline CDR1 is SGHNT and CDR2 is YYREEE (reference sequence). The CDR3 loop is CASSLASLRGDGYTF. CDR3 coding DNA: TGTGCCAGCAGCCTGGCCAGTCTCAGGGGGGATGGCTACACCTTC.

This rearrangement joins TRBV7-9 to TRBJ1-6; TRBD1 might be the D (5 bases). The CDR3 consists of 15 residues. CDR1 is SEHNR, CDR2 FQNEAQ, per germline (reference sequence). The V gene lost 5 bases and the J gene lost 5 bases, with 13 bases spanning the gap. Here the CDR3 reads CASSQEQVHNSPLHF. The CDR3 nucleotides read TGTGCCAGCAGCCAAGAACAGGTTCATAATTCACCCCTCCACTTT.

The chain combines TRBV5-4 with TRBJ2-6; no definite D call. V gave up 1 base and J gave up 0 bases, with 8 bases separating them. The CDR3 spans 16 residues. Germline V CDR1 and CDR2: SGHNT, YYREEE (reference sequence). CDR3: CASSLFGSSGANVLTF. CDR3 sequence (DNA): TGTGCCAGCAGCTTGTTTGGATCCTCTGGGGCCAACGTCCTGACTTTC.

This chain uses TRBV5-6 with TRBJ2-4; D is perhaps TRBD1 (5 bases). Trimming left V 0 bases short and J 3 bases short, with 13 bases between. The CDR3 totals 16 residues. Germline CDR1 is SGHDT and CDR2 is YYEEEE. CDR3 loop: CASSLGTGIGKNIQYF. CDR3 bases: TGTGCCAGCAGCTTGGGAACAGGCATAGGCAAAAACATTCAGTACTTC. Drawing the rest from reference TRBV5-6 and TRBJ2-4, the complete variable domain is DAGVTQSPTHLIKTRGQQVTLRCSPKSGHDTVSWYQQALGQGPQFIFQYYEEEERQRGNFPDRFSGHQFPNYSSELNVNALLLGDSALYLCASSLGTGIGKNIQYFGAGTRLSVL.

This rearrangement joins TRBV7-2 to TRBJ2-7; D is unclear. With 3 bases removed from V and 2 bases from J, the gap between germline ends came to 11 bases. The germline V gene encodes CDR1 SGHTA and CDR2 FQGNSA. The length of the CDR3 is 14 residues. The CDR3, as DNA: TGTGCCAGCAGCTTCGCGACTTTTACCTACGAGCAGTACTTC. This translates into CASSFATFTYEQYF.